Described below is a single T cell receptor (beta chain) sequence and its context. Thawed PBMCs were FACS-sorted into unstimulated CD4+CD25+CD127- regulatory T cells, CD4+CD25- non-regulatory cells, CD4 and CD8 cells. These data belong to a study of Tregs in tolerant kidney transplant recipients. Germline V CDR1 and CDR2: SQVTM, ANQGSEA. With 3 bases clipped from V and 1 base from J, the junction kept 2 bases outside the gene matches. CDR3 length: 14 amino acids. Sequencing used immunoSEQ multiplex PCR; TCRdb keeps in-frame clones, though not all of them. The sample lists roughly 250,000 clones, approximately 83% occurring once.

Sequenced: CD4+ T cells from blood. This receptor was taken from a human donor in good health. The chain employs TRBV29-1 and TRBJ2-3; 9 nucleotides align to TRBD2. The CDR3 here is CSVEASGGTDTQYF. CDR3 bases: TGCAGCGTTGAGGCTAGCGGGGGCACAGATACGCAGTATTTT.